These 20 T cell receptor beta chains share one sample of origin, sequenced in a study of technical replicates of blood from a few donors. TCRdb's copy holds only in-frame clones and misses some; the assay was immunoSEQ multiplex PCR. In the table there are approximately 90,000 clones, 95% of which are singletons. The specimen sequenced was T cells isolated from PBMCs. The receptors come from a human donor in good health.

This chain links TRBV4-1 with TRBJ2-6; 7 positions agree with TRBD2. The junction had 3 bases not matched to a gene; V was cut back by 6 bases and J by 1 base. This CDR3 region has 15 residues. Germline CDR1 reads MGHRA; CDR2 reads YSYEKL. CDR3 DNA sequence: TGCGCCAGCAGTGTGGGGGGGTCTGGGGCCAACGTCCTGACTTTC. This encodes CASSVGGSGANVLTF.

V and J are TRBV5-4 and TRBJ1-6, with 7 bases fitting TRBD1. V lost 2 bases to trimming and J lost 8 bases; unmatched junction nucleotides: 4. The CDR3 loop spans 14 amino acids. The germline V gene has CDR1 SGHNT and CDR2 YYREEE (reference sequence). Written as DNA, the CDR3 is TGTGCCAGCAGCTTTATCCAGGGGGATTCACCCCTCCACTTT. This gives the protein CASSFIQGDSPLHF.

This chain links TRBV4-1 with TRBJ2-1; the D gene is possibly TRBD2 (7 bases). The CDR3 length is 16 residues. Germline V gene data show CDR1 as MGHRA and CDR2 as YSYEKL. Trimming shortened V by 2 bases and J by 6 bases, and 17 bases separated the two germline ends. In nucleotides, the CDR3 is TGCGCCAGCAGCCAACCCGGGGGGCCCCCCTCCAATGAGCAGTTCTTC. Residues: CASSQPGGPPSNEQFF.

DNA of the CDR3: TGTGCCAGCAGCTTAGCCGGGACAGGGGTTGACACTGAAGCTTTCTTT. Amino acids: CASSLAGTGVDTEAFF. The gene calls are TRBV7-9 and TRBJ1-1; 10 bases map to TRBD1. Looked up from germline, CDR1 is SEHNR and CDR2 is FQNEAQ (reference sequence). CDR3 size: 16 residues. V shed 0 bases, J shed 3 bases, and the junction held 4 bases outside the gene matches.

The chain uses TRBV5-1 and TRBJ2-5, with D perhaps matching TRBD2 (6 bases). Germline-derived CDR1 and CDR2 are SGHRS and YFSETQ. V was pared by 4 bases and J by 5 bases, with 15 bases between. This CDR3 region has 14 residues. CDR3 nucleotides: TGCGCCAGCAGCACGGGACCGGCGGGGGAGACCCAGTACTTC. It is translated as CASSTGPAGETQYF.

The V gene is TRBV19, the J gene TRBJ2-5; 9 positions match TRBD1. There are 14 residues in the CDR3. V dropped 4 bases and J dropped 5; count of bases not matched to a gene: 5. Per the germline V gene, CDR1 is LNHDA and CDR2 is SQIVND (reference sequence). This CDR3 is CASSTGTGRETQYF. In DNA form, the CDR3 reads TGTGCCAGTAGTACCGGGACAGGGCGGGAGACCCAGTACTTC. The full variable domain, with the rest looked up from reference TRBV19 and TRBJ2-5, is DGGITQSPKYLFRKEGQNVTLSCEQNLNHDAMYWYRQDPGQGLRLIYYSQIVNDFQKGDIAEGYSVSREKKESFPLTVTSAQKNPTAFYLCASSTGTGRETQYFGPGTRLLVL.

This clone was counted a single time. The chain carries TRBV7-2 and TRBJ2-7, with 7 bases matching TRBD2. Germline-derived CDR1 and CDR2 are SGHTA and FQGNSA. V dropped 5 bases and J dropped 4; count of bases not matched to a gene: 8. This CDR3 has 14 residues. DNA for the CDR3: TGTGCCAGCAGCCCCACGAGGCGGGAGTACGAGCAGTACTTC. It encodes CASSPTRREYEQYF.

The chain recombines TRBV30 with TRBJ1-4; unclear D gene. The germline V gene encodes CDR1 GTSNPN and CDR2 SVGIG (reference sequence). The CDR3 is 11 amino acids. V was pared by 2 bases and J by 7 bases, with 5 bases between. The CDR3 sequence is CAWSPSEKLFF. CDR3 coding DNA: TGTGCCTGGAGTCCCAGTGAAAAACTGTTTTTT.

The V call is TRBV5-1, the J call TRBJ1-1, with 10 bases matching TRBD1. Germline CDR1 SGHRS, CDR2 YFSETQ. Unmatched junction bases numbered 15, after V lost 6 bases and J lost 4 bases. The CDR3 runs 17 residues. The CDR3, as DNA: TGCGCCAGCACTTTTTCATTACCGGGACAGGGGACCACTGAAGCTTTCTTT. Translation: CASTFSLPGQGTTEAFF.

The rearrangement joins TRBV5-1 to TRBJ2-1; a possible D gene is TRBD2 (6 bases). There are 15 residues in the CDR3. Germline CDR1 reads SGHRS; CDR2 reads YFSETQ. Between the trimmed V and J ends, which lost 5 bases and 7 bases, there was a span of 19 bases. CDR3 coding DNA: TGCGCCAGCAGTCTTACTGGGACTTGGGGGAATGAGCAGTTCTTC. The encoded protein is CASSLTGTWGNEQFF.

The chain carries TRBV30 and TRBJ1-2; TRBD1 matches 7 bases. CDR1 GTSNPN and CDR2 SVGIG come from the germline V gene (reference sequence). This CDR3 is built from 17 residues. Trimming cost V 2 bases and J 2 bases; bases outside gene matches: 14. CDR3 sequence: CAWSKLDRQSINYGYTF. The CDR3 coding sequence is TGTGCCTGGAGTAAACTGGACAGGCAGTCGATAAACTATGGCTACACCTTC.

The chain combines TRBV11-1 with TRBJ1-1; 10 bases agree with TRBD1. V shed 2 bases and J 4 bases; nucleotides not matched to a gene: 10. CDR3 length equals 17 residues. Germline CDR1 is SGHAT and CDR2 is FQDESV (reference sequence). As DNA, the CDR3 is TGTGCCAGCAGCTTAAAGACAGGGGGCGCGGTTAGCACTGAAGCTTTCTTT. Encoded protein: CASSLKTGGAVSTEAFF.

In nucleotides, the CDR3 is TGTGCCTGGAGTGTAGTCAGGGATGGCTACACCTTC. It specifies CAWSVVRDGYTF. The chain couples TRBV30 to TRBJ1-2; a weak D match, TRBD1 (5 bases). The CDR3 extends over 12 amino acids. Germline CDR1 reads GTSNPN; CDR2 reads SVGIG (reference sequence). The V and J ends lost 0 bases and 6 bases respectively, with 8 bases between them.

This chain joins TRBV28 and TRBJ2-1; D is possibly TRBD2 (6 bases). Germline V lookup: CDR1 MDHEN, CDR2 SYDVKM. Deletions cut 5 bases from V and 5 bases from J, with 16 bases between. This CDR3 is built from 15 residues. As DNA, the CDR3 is TGTGCCAGCAGTACCCTAGCGAGCACCAACAATGAGCAGTTCTTC. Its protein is CASSTLASTNNEQFF.

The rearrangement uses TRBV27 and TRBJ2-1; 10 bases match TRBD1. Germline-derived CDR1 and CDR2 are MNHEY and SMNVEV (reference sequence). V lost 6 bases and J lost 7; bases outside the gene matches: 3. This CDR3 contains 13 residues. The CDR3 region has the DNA TGTGCCAGCAGCCGGGACAGGGGTAATGAGCAGTTCTTC. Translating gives CASSRDRGNEQFF.

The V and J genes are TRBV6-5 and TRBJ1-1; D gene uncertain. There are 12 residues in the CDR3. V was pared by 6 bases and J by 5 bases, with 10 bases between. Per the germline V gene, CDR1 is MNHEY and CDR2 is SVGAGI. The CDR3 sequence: CASRRVTTEAFF. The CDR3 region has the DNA TGTGCCAGCAGACGTGTAACAACTGAAGCTTTCTTT.

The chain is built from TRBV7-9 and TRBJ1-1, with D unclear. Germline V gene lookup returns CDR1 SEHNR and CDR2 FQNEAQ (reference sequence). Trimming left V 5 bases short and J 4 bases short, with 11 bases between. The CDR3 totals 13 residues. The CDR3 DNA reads TGTGCCAGCAGCCGTACTAGCGGCACTGAAGCTTTCTTT. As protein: CASSRTSGTEAFF.

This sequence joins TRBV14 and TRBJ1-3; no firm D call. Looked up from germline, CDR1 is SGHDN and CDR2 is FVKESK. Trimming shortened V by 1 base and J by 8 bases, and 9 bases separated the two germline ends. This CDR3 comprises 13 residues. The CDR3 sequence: CASSQGPGDTIYF. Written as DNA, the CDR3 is TGTGCCAGCAGCCAAGGGCCGGGAGACACCATATATTTT.

CDR3 region: CASSQNLKQGVYEQYF. As DNA, the CDR3 is TGCGCCAGCAGCCAAAACCTCAAACAGGGAGTCTACGAGCAGTACTTC. The chain is built from TRBV4-1 and TRBJ2-7; D perhaps matches TRBD1 (6 bases). V shed 2 bases and J shed 3 bases, with 17 bases lying between them. Germline CDR1 reads MGHRA; CDR2 reads YSYEKL. The CDR3 is made up of 16 amino acids.

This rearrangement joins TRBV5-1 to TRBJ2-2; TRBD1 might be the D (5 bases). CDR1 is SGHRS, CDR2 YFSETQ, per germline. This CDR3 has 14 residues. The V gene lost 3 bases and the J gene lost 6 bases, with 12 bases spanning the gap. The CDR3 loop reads CASSYLGASGELFF. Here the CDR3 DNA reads TGCGCCAGCAGCTATCTAGGGGCGTCCGGGGAGCTGTTTTTT.